The clone carrying this TCR beta chain was seen more than once but under ten times. Its specificity is not known. In all sorted populations, purity surpassed 98%. Expressed TCRB transcripts were sequenced, since all the RNA that had been isolated was reverse transcribed. Here immunoSEQ multiplex PCR was the method, and the copy in TCRdb shows in-frame clones only, minus some. The sample has around 300,000 clones, about 11% seen once. This sample is part of a study of beta chain features in type 1 diabetes. On the study more broadly: Examined across all samples were approximately 99 million sorted cells. Points from the study as a whole: Significant though moderate, a shortening of TCRB CDR3s appeared in all four CD4+ subsets of Type 1 diabetes patients. Insertion counts at VDJ junctions were lower in type 1 diabetes patients, who also showed more deletions there.

The CDR3 runs to 15 residues. Trimming cost V 5 bases and J 4 bases; bases outside gene matches: 8. Germline V CDR1 and CDR2: SGHTA, FQGNSA. Sequenced material: naive CD4+ T cells from blood. J is TRBJ1-1 and V is TRBV7-2; 9 bases match TRBD1. The sequence was collected from a woman aged 30 to 39 in good health. CDR3 protein: CASSRRTGDRTEAFF. The CDR3 coding sequence is TGTGCCAGCAGCCGCCGGACAGGGGATCGCACTGAAGCTTTCTTT.